This is a list of T cell receptor beta chains from one sample in a study of radiotherapy plus CTLA-4 blockade in lung cancer. Sequencing was performed with immunoSEQ multiplex PCR; in TCRdb, only in-frame clones are kept and a portion is missing. The data show tens of thousands of clones, roughly 72% seen once. The sample consisted of peripheral blood, taken from a patient treated with radiotherapy plus ipilimumab. All receptors derive from a human donor with non-small cell lung cancer who had stable disease on radiotherapy plus ipilimumab. Both conserved end residues are part of each CDR3. D genes are given only for firm matches. Size values are once, few and many counts, or a class for expanded clones, and some rows have none.

d_call	v_call	clone_size	j_call	cdr3_nt	cdr3_aa
NA	TRBV9	NA	TRBJ1-1	TGTGCCAGCAGCGTAGCTCCGGGGGGATTGAACACTGAAGCTTTCTTT	CASSVAPGGLNTEAFF
TRBD1	TRBV7-9	NA	TRBJ2-2	TGTGCCAGCAGGAGGGGACAGGGTACCGGGGAGCTGTTTTTT	CASRRGQGTGELFF
NA	TRBV7-2	NA	TRBJ1-2	TGTGCCAGCAGCTTAGCGGGGCAGCTCTATGGCTACACCTTC	CASSLAGQLYGYTF
TRBD1	TRBV2	once	TRBJ1-6	TGTGCCAGCACCGGGACAGGGTCGCCGAATTCACCCCTCCACTTT	CASTGTGSPNSPLHF
NA	TRBV30	NA	TRBJ1-5	TGTGCCTGGAGTTCACAGAGCCATCAGCCCCAGCATTTT	CAWSSQSHQPQHF
NA	TRBV6-6	once	TRBJ1-2	TGTGCCAGCAGGCCGGGGAACTATGGCTACACCTTC	CASRPGNYGYTF
NA	TRBV28	NA	TRBJ1-5	TGTGCCAGCCACTCTACGGGGTTGCATCAGCCCCAGCATTTT	CASHSTGLHQPQHF
TRBD2	TRBV9	NA	TRBJ2-1	TGTGCCAGCAGCGCTTCCGTGACTAGCGGGACGAATGAGCAGTTCTTC	CASSASVTSGTNEQFF
TRBD2	TRBV2	NA	TRBJ2-2	TGTGCCAGTGACCCTCGGGGGGGAGGAACCGGGGAGCTGTTTTTT	CASDPRGGGTGELFF
TRBD1	TRBV29-1	NA	TRBJ2-7	TGCAGCGTTGGCAATTACGGGACAGGGAAGTACGAGCAGTACTTC	CSVGNYGTGKYEQYF
NA	TRBV7-9	NA	TRBJ2-5	TGTGCCAGCAGCTTACGAGGGGGTGGTGAAGAGACCCAGTACTTC	CASSLRGGGEETQYF
TRBD1	TRBV11-3	NA	TRBJ2-7	TGTGCCAGCAGCTCGGGACAGATCCAGAACTACGAGCAGTACTTC	CASSSGQIQNYEQYF
NA	TRBV11-2	NA	TRBJ2-3	TGTGCCAGCAGCGCACCAGGGAAAGATACGCAGTATTTT	CASSAPGKDTQYF
NA	TRBV7-2	medium-sized	TRBJ1-5	TGTGCCAGCAGCTTAGTTTCGGGTCAGCCCCAGCATTTT	CASSLVSGQPQHF
TRBD1	TRBV7-8	few	TRBJ2-7	TGTGCCACCACCTCAGGGGGTTCCTACGAGCAGTACTTC	CATTSGGSYEQYF
NA	TRBV4-3	NA	TRBJ1-5	TGCGCCAGTTCCCTCACGATTACAAATCAGCCCCAGCATTTT	CASSLTITNQPQHF
NA	TRBV5-1	NA	TRBJ2-2	TGCGCCAGCAGCTTGTCTTTCACCGGGGAGCTGTTTTTT	CASSLSFTGELFF
NA	TRBV7-9	NA	TRBJ1-2	TGTGCCAGCAGCTTACAGGGTCCACTGTCTGGCTACACCTTC	CASSLQGPLSGYTF
TRBD1	TRBV19	NA	TRBJ1-1	TGTGCCAGTACATACAGGGGAGACACTGAAGCTTTCTTT	CASTYRGDTEAFF
NA	TRBV27	few	TRBJ1-6	TGTGCCAGCAGTTTAAGTCGGGAGAATTCACCCCTCCACTTT	CASSLSRENSPLHF
TRBD2	TRBV5-1	few	TRBJ2-1	TGCGCCAGCAGCTTGGGGGCTAGCGGGGGATCCAATGAGCAGTTCTTC	CASSLGASGGSNEQFF
NA	TRBV7-2	NA	TRBJ2-3	TGTGCCAGCAGCTTCCAACAGGGAGAGTTAGATACGCAGTATTTT	CASSFQQGELDTQYF
NA	TRBV5-4	NA	TRBJ1-1	TGTGCCAGCAGCTCTCGTCGGGTTCCCACTGAAGCTTTCTTT	CASSSRRVPTEAFF
TRBD1	TRBV6-4	NA	TRBJ2-7	TGTGCCAGCGGATACCGGGACAGCTACTACGAGCAGTACTTC	CASGYRDSYYEQYF
NA	TRBV5-4	NA	TRBJ1-2	TGTGCCAGCAGCTTGGGGGGGCAGGCTCAGCTCTATGGCTACACCTTC	CASSLGGQAQLYGYTF
NA	TRBV5-6	NA	TRBJ2-7	TGTGCCAGCAGCTTAGGGACAACGAGGGAGCAGTACTTC	CASSLGTTREQYF
TRBD1	TRBV5-1	few	TRBJ1-5	TGCGCCAGCCGGGACAGGGACCGTGTTGGCAATCAGCCCCAGCATTTT	CASRDRDRVGNQPQHF
NA	TRBV4-3	once	TRBJ2-3	TGCGCCAGCAGCCAAGGGGGGGGCACAGATACGCAGTATTTT	CASSQGGGTDTQYF
TRBD1	TRBV19	NA	TRBJ2-7	TGTGCCAGTAGTCCGGGACAGGGACCCTACGAGCAGTACTTC	CASSPGQGPYEQYF
NA	TRBV5-1	NA	TRBJ1-3	TGCGCCAGCAGCCACCTGGCGGGCCCCTCTGGAAACACCATATATTTT	CASSHLAGPSGNTIYF
NA	TRBV5-1	NA	TRBJ2-5	TGCGCCAGCAGTGTACTGGGGGCAGCAGGCCGCCAAGAGACCCAGTACTTC	CASSVLGAAGRQETQYF
TRBD1	TRBV12-5	few	TRBJ2-1	TGTGCTAGTGGGGGGCGACAGGGGAACTACAATGAGCAGTTCTTC	CASGGRQGNYNEQFF
NA	TRBV7-8	NA	TRBJ2-3	TGTGCCAGCAGCCCACAGGAGCGCGTCACAGATACGCAGTATTTT	CASSPQERVTDTQYF
NA	TRBV19	NA	TRBJ1-1	TGTGCCAGTAGTAAGGGGGTATGGATGAACACTGAAGCTTTCTTT	CASSKGVWMNTEAFF
NA	TRBV5-1	NA	TRBJ2-3	TGCGCCAGCAGCCTGACCGGGACAAGTCCAGATACGCAGTATTTT	CASSLTGTSPDTQYF
NA	TRBV11-3	NA	TRBJ1-2	TGTGCCAGCAGCTTAGTAGGTTCAGGATCCATTAACTATGGCTACACCTTC	CASSLVGSGSINYGYTF
TRBD2	TRBV4-1	few	TRBJ2-3	TGCGCCAGCAGCCAAGATCCGCGGGGGGGCACAGATACGCAGTATTTT	CASSQDPRGGTDTQYF
TRBD1	TRBV6-1	NA	TRBJ1-1	TGTGCCAGCAGTGCCGGACAGGGTCCGGGCGCGAACGAAGCTTTCTTT	CASSAGQGPGANEAFF
TRBD1	TRBV2	NA	TRBJ2-2	TGTGCCAGCAGGACAGGGAGCGGCACCGGGGAGCTGTTTTTT	CASRTGSGTGELFF
NA	TRBV10-3	NA	TRBJ1-3	TGTGCCATCAGTGAGTCGAGCGGAAACACCATATATTTT	CAISESSGNTIYF
NA	TRBV6-5	NA	TRBJ2-5	TGTGCCAGCAGTACACGAGAGACCCAGTACTTC	CASSTRETQYF
TRBD2	TRBV11-2	NA	TRBJ2-1	TGTGCCAGCAGCTTAGCCCTAGCGGGGGCGATAGGTAATGAGCAGTTCTTC	CASSLALAGAIGNEQFF
NA	TRBV5-1	NA	TRBJ1-1	TGCGCCAGCAGCTTCAACTCAGGGTTGGGCACTGAAGCTTTCTTT	CASSFNSGLGTEAFF
TRBD1	TRBV10-3	NA	TRBJ2-2	TGTGCCATCAGTAGGGACAGGGATACCGGGGAGCTGTTTTTT	CAISRDRDTGELFF
NA	TRBV10-3	once	TRBJ1-3	TGTGCCATCAGTGATATGGGCCGGGGAAATGCTGGAAACACCATATATTTT	CAISDMGRGNAGNTIYF
TRBD1	TRBV19	few	TRBJ1-2	TGTGCCAGTAGTCCGGGGACAGGCAACTATGGCTACACCTTC	CASSPGTGNYGYTF
TRBD1	TRBV7-3	NA	TRBJ1-1	TGTGCCAGCTCCCAAGCCGGGACAGCCGTCACCACTGAAGCTTTCTTT	CASSQAGTAVTTEAFF
NA	TRBV6-5	NA	TRBJ2-7	TGTGCCAGCAGTTACTCGTGGCAGGGCTACCACGAGCAGTACTTC	CASSYSWQGYHEQYF
NA	TRBV18	NA	TRBJ1-4	TGTGCCAGCTCACCGGGGGCGACTGAAAAACTGTTTTTT	CASSPGATEKLFF